The 17 T cell receptor beta chains presented below share a single source sample, sequenced in a study of CD8 T cells in Susac syndrome. Random hexamers were used to reverse transcribe an amount of about 0.45 to 1 ug RNA. From the immunoSEQ multiplex PCR reads, TCRdb called clonotypes with MiXCR, one entry per CDR3 protein. Altogether 150,000 to 200,000 distinct CDR3 sequences are present, about 95% being singletons, with the ten largest covering 0.13% to 0.15%. The sample comprised CD4+ T cells from PBMCs. These receptors were collected from a human donor in good health.

The V call is TRBV20-1, the J call TRBJ2-5; D remains unclear. The CDR3 runs to 13 residues. Germline CDR1 and CDR2: DFQATT and SNEGSKA (reference sequence). V lost 6 bases and J 5 bases, leaving 16 bases between the germline ends. CDR3 loop: CSAIMTPAETQYF. CDR3 sequence (DNA): TGCAGTGCCATCATGACCCCGGCGGAGACCCAGTACTTC.

The chain has TRBV15 and TRBJ2-6, with 12 bases identical to TRBD1. The germline V gene has CDR1 LNHNV and CDR2 YYDKDF (reference sequence). The CDR3 is 19 residues long. V shed 1 base, J shed 3 bases, and the junction held 7 bases outside the gene matches. CDR3 DNA sequence: TGTGCCACCAGCAGAGGGCCGGGACAGGGGGCTGTTGGGGCCAACGTCCTGACTTTC. This translates into CATSRGPGQGAVGANVLTF.

V and J are TRBV3-1 and TRBJ2-1; either TRBD1 or TRBD2 may supply D (5 bases each). CDR3 length: 14 residues. The germline gives CDR1 LGHDT, CDR2 YNNKEL (reference sequence). Trimming shortened V by 2 bases and J by 13 bases, and 18 bases separated the two germline ends. The CDR3 sequence is CASSQQHGAPTQFF. DNA for the CDR3: TGTGCCAGCAGCCAACAACACGGGGCCCCTACTCAGTTCTTC.

The chain joins TRBV19 to TRBJ2-3; 9 bases align to TRBD2. CDR3 length: 16 residues. V gave up 1 base and J gave up 4 bases; unmatched junction bases: 6. From germline, CDR1 is LNHDA and CDR2 SQIVND (reference sequence). CDR3: CASSIGPSGGPDTQYF. Written as DNA, the CDR3 is TGTGCCAGTAGTATAGGGCCCAGCGGGGGGCCAGATACGCAGTATTTT.

The CDR3, as DNA: TGTGCTAGTGGTTTGGTATGGGGGGGCAGCAATCAGCCCCAGCATTTT. It specifies CASGLVWGGSNQPQHF. This rearrangement joins TRBV12-5 to TRBJ1-5; possibly TRBD1 for D (6 bases). This CDR3 comprises 16 residues. The germline V gene has CDR1 LGHNT and CDR2 FRNRAP. Trimming pared 0 bases from V and 1 base from J, leaving 10 bases between.

The CDR3 protein is CASSSQGGGDEAFF. Written as DNA, the CDR3 is TGTGCCAGCAGCTCACAGGGAGGCGGTGATGAAGCTTTCTTT. The chain links TRBV7-6 to TRBJ1-1, with D possibly matching TRBD1 (6 bases). CDR1 and CDR2 from the germline V gene are SGHVS and FNYEAQ. Deletions cut 4 bases from V and 7 bases from J, with 16 bases between. The CDR3 runs 14 residues.

The rearrangement links TRBV4-3 to TRBJ1-2, with 8 bases that match TRBD1. CDR1 is LGHNA and CDR2 is YSLEER in the germline V gene. With 4 bases clipped from V and 1 base from J, the junction kept 17 bases outside the gene matches. This CDR3 comprises 19 residues. The CDR3 is CASSLERGVGDRRNYGYTF. In DNA form, the CDR3 reads TGCGCCAGCAGCCTTGAGCGGGGGGTCGGGGACAGGCGTAACTATGGCTACACCTTC.

This clonotype has just one count. CDR3 sequence (DNA): TGTGCCAGCAGTTCAACAGGGCATGAGCAGTTCTTC. It encodes CASSSTGHEQFF. The rearrangement joins TRBV12-3 or TRBV12-4 to TRBJ2-1, with D possibly matching TRBD1 (6 bases). The ends were cut back, 4 bases at V and 8 bases at J, with 9 bases in the middle. The CDR3 contains 12 residues.

V and J are TRBV7-9 and TRBJ2-3, with TRBD1 identical over 7 bases. Trimming cost V 3 bases and J 1 base; bases outside gene matches: 4. The CDR3 spans 15 residues. CDR1 and CDR2 from the germline V gene are SEHNR and FQNEAQ (reference sequence). The CDR3 here is CASSFTGTGTDTQYF. In DNA, the CDR3 is TGTGCCAGCAGCTTCACCGGGACAGGCACAGATACGCAGTATTTT.

The genes are TRBV20-1 and TRBJ1-6; D is perhaps TRBD1 (5 bases). Deletions cut 0 bases from V and 9 bases from J, with 12 bases between. There are 14 residues in the CDR3. Germline CDR1 reads DFQATT; CDR2 reads SNEGSKA (reference sequence). The CDR3 DNA reads as TGCAGTGCTAGAGACCCCACCCAGGGTTCACCCCTCCACTTT. Amino acid sequence: CSARDPTQGSPLHF.

The chain has TRBV4-2 and TRBJ1-4; 9 nucleotides match TRBD1. Trimming cost V 4 bases and J 7 bases; bases outside gene matches: 4. In germline, CDR1 is LGHNA, CDR2 YNFKEQ. The CDR3 loop spans 14 amino acids. CDR3 bases: TGTGCCAGCAGCCCGGACAGGGGCGGTGAAAAACTGTTTTTT. It specifies CASSPDRGGEKLFF.

The chain joins TRBV20-1 to TRBJ2-2; the D is unclear. The V gene lost 3 bases and the J gene lost 8 bases, with 10 bases spanning the gap. The CDR3 loop spans 12 amino acids. Germline CDR1 is DFQATT and CDR2 is SNEGSKA (reference sequence). CDR3 coding DNA: TGCAGTGCTAGGGTACCGGCAGGGGAGCTGTTTTTT. It yields the protein CSARVPAGELFF.

The chain uses TRBV4-2 and TRBJ1-6; D may be TRBD1 (5 bases). CDR1 and CDR2 from the germline V gene are LGHNA and YNFKEQ. Trimming took 4 bases from V and 7 from J, leaving 14 bases between them. The length of the CDR3 is 15 residues. The CDR3 region has the DNA TGTGCCAGCAGCCCGACCCCCGGGGACAATTCACCCCTCCACTTT. Protein: CASSPTPGDNSPLHF.

The chain has TRBV30 and TRBJ1-2, with TRBD1 as a possible D gene (5 bases). The V and J ends lost 7 bases and 4 bases respectively, with 19 bases between them. Germline lookup yields CDR1 GTSNPN and CDR2 SVGIG (reference sequence). The CDR3 length is 14 residues. As DNA, the CDR3 is TGTGCCTACACGGGGCAGTCACGATCCTATGGCTACACCTTC. Translated: CAYTGQSRSYGYTF.

CDR3 sequence (DNA): TGTGCCAGCAGTTTGGGGGGCAACACAGATACGCAGTATTTT. Protein sequence: CASSLGGNTDTQYF. The V and J genes are TRBV12-3 or TRBV12-4 and TRBJ2-3, with D perhaps given as TRBD1 or TRBD2 (6 bases each). V was shortened by 3 bases and J by 2 bases, with 9 bases between the two germline ends. The CDR3 has 14 amino acids.

The chain employs TRBV4-3 and TRBJ1-4; D unresolved. V lost 0 bases and J lost 8, with 10 bases in between. This CDR3 spans 14 amino acids. Germline V gene lookup returns CDR1 LGHNA and CDR2 YSLEER. The CDR3 sequence is CASSQDLIVEKLFF. In nucleotides, the CDR3 is TGCGCCAGCAGCCAAGATCTAATCGTGGAAAAACTGTTTTTT.

This sequence joins TRBV6-5 and TRBJ2-2, with D perhaps matching TRBD1 or TRBD2 (6 bases each). Germline lookup yields CDR1 MNHEY and CDR2 SVGAGI. The CDR3 covers 14 residues. Between the trimmed V and J ends, which lost 7 bases and 0 bases, there was a span of 9 bases. For the CDR3, the DNA is TGTGCCAGCATCGGGGGCGCGAACACCGGGGAGCTGTTTTTT. As protein: CASIGGANTGELFF.